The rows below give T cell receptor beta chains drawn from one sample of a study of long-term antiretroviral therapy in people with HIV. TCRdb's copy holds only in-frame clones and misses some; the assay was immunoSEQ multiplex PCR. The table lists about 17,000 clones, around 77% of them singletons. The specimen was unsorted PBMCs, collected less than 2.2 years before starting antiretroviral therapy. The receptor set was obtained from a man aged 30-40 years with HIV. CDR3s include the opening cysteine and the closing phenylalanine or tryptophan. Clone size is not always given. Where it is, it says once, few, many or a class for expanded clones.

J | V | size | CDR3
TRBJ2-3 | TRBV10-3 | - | CAISEVYRTSTDTQYF
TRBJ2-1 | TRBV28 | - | CASSQTGTAGEQFF
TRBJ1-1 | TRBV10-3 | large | CAISPQGGNTEAFF
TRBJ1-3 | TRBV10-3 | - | CAISESFGGRDSGNTIYF
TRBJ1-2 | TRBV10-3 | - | CAISESDRALYGYTF
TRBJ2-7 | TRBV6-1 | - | CASSAGRNYEQYF
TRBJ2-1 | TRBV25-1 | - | CASCGRNRNEQFF
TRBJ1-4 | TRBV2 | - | CASSYEATNEKLFF
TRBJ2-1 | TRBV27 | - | CASKGEAFGNEQFF
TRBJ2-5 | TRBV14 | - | CASSQDRATQYF
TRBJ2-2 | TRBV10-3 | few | CAIQDGTVTGELFF
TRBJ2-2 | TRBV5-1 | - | CASSPVASGELFF
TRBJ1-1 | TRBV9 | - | CASSAPGTANTEAFF
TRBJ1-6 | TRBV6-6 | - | CASEESSYNSPLHF
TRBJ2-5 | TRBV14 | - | CASSHPLRQRETQYF
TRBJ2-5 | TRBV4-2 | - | CASSHRDSQETQYF
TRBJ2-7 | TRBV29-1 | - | CSAITGAEQYF
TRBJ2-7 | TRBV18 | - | CASSPGAVSSYEQYF
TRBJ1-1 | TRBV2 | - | CASSEAERMNTEAFF
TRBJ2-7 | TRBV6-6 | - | CASSRDIYEQYF
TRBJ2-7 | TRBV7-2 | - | CASSSTSGSHEQYF
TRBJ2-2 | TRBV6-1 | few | CASSEAGGHTGELFF
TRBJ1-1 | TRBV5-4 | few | CATGDEPSMNTEAFF
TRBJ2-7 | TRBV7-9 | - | CASSLTGPSYEQYF
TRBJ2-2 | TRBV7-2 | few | CASSWEGVGELFF
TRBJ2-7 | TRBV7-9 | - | CASSPPGSYEQYF
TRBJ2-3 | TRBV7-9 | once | CASSLGAGGTDTQYF
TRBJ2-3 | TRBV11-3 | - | CASSLRKGDTQYF
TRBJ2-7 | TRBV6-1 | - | CASSEAGLGQGAYEQYF
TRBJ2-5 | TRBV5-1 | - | CASSLGTSGGYGTQYF
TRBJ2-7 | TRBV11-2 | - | CASSSGTSSYEQYF
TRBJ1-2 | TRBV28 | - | CASTQQGLVMSGYTF
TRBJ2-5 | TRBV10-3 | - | CAISVSGGGETQYF
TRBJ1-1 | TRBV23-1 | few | CASSQSPELNTEAFF
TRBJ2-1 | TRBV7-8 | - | CASSSAMNEQFF
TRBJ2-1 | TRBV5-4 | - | CASSSTTGEQFF
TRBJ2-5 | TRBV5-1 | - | CASSLSGRETQYF
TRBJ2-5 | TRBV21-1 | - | CASSFAWETQYF
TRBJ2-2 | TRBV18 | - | CASSRQQGSTGELFF
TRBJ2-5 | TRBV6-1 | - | CAIHRGERETQYF
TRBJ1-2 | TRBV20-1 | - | CSATFYGYTF
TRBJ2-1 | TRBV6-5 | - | CASSYSAGYLNEQFF
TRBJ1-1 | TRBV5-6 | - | CASSFGNSGTRGGAFF
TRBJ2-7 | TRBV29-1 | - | CSVSGGSYEQYF
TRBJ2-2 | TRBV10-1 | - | CASSSGIPGELFF